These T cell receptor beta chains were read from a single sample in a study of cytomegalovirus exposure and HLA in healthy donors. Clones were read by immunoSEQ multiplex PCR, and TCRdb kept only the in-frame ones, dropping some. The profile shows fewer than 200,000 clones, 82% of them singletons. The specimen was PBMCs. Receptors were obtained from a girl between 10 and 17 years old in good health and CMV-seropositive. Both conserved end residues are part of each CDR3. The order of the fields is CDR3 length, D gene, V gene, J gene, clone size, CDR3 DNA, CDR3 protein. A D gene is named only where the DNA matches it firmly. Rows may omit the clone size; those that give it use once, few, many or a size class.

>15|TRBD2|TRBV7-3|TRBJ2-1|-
TGTGCCAGCAGCGATCTAGCGGGAGGGTCTAATGAGCAGTTCTTC
CASSDLAGGSNEQFF
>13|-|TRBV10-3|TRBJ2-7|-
TGTGCCATCAGTGATGGACAGAACTACGAGCAGTACTTC
CAISDGQNYEQYF
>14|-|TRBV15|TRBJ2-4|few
TGTGCCACCAGCAGAGTACGCAGCAAAAACATTCAGTACTTC
CATSRVRSKNIQYF
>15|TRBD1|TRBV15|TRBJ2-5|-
TGTGCCACCAGCGGAGGACAGGGAGGTCGGGAGACCCAGTACTTC
CATSGGQGGRETQYF
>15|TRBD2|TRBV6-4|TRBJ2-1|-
TGTGCCAGCAGTTCGCTAGCGGGAGGGAGCGATGAGCAGTTCTTC
CASSSLAGGSDEQFF
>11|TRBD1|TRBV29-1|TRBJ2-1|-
TGCAGCGTTGCCTCAGGGGGTGAGCAGTTCTTC
CSVASGGEQFF
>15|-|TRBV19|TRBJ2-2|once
TGTGCCAGTAGTATAGTGTCGGGACACAGCGGGGAGCTGTTTTTT
CASSIVSGHSGELFF
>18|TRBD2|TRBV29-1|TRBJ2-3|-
TGCAGCGTTGTAGGGACTAGCGGGAGACTCACTAGCACAGATACGCAGTATTTT
CSVVGTSGRLTSTDTQYF
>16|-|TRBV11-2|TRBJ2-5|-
TGTGCCAGCAGCTTAGATCGGATGGGGGGAGGAGAGACCCAGTACTTC
CASSLDRMGGGETQYF
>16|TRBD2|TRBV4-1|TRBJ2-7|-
TGCGCCAGCAGCCAAGTCTTAGTAGCGGGGTCCAACGAGCAGTACTTC
CASSQVLVAGSNEQYF
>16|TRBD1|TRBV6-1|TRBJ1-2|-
TGTGCCAGCAGTGAACCGGACAGGGCATTCTACTATGGCTACACCTTC
CASSEPDRAFYYGYTF
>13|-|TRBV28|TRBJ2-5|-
TGTGCCAGCAGTTCTACAGGTTTCCAGACCCAGTACTTC
CASSSTGFQTQYF
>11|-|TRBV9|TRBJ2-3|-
TGTGCCAGCAGCGCCAGAGATACGCAGTATTTT
CASSARDTQYF
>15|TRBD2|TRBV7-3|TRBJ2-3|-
TGTGCCAGCAGCTGGACTAGCGGTAGCACAGATACGCAGTATTTT
CASSWTSGSTDTQYF
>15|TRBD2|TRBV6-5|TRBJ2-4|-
TGTGCCAGCCGACGACTAGCGGGGGGAGGAGACATTCAGTACTTC
CASRRLAGGGDIQYF
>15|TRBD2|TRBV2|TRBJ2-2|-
TGTGCCAGCAGATTACTAGCGGGGAACACCGGGGAGCTGTTTTTT
CASRLLAGNTGELFF
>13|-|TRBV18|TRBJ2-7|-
TGTGCCAGCCATTCGGGCAGGGACTACGAGCAGTACTTC
CASHSGRDYEQYF
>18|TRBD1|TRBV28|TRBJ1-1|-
TGTGCCAGCAGTGCAAGCCCGATAGGACAGGGGGGGGACACTGAAGCTTTCTTT
CASSASPIGQGGDTEAFF
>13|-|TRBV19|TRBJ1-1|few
TGTGCCAGTAAGGAGCCGGAGAACACTGAAGCTTTCTTT
CASKEPENTEAFF
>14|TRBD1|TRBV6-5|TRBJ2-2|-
TGTGCCAGCAGGCCGACAGGGAGAGGCGGGGAGCTGTTTTTT
CASRPTGRGGELFF
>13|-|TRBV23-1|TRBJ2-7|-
TGCGCCAGCCCCCTAAAAGGGGATTACGAGCAGTACTTC
CASPLKGDYEQYF
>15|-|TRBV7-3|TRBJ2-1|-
TGTGCCAGCAGTCGCCCCGCCCGGTCTTACAATGAGCAGTTCTTC
CASSRPARSYNEQFF
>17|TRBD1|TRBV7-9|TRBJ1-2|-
TGTGCCAGCAGCTTACTCTCCGCTGACAGGGATAAGCGTGGCTACACCTTC
CASSLLSADRDKRGYTF
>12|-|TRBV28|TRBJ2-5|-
TGTGCCAGCGGGCTTACAACGGAGACCCAGTACTTC
CASGLTTETQYF
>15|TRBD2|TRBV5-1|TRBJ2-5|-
TGCGCCAGCAGCGTGTCTAGCGGGGCTGAAGAGACCCAGTACTTC
CASSVSSGAEETQYF
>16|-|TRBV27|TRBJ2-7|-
TGTGCCAGCAGTTTATCCTTGCGCTTTGTTGCCTACGAGCAGTACTTC
CASSLSLRFVAYEQYF
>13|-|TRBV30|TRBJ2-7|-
TGTGCCTGGATCGCCGGGGGTCGCTACGAGCAGTACTTC
CAWIAGGRYEQYF
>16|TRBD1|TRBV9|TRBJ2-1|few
TGTGCCAGCAGCGCAGAGCCGGGACAGCTCAATGAGTGGCAGTTCTTC
CASSAEPGQLNEWQFF
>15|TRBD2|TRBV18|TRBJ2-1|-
TGTGCCAGCTTACGACAGGCGGGAGGGCGCAATGAGCAGTTCTTC
CASLRQAGGRNEQFF
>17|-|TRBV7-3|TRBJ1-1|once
TGTGCCAGCAGCTCCACCCTCCCTACCGGACCCGGGGTTGAAGCTTTCTTT
CASSSTLPTGPGVEAFF
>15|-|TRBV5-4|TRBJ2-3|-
TGTGCCAGCAGCCTCGGGACTCCTAGCACAGATACGCAGTATTTT
CASSLGTPSTDTQYF
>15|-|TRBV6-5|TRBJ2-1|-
TGTGCCAGCAGCGCCTCGGAGGGTTCCTACAATGAGCAGTTCTTC
CASSASEGSYNEQFF
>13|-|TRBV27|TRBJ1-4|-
TGTGCCTCCCGGGACAACGGAGATGAAAAACTGTTTTTT
CASRDNGDEKLFF
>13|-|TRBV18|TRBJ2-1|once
TGTGCCAGCTCACCGGGGACTTTGGACGAGCAGTTCTTC
CASSPGTLDEQFF
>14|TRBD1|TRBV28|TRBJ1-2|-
TGTGCCAGCACCCCGACAGGGGAGCACTATGGCTACACCTTC
CASTPTGEHYGYTF
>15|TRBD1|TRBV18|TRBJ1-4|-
TGTGCCAGCTCACCCCGCGGGACAGGAGATGAAAAACTGTTTTTT
CASSPRGTGDEKLFF
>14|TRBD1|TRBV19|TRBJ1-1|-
TGTGCCAGTAGTACTCCGATGCCGACAGGGGAAGCTTTCTTT
CASSTPMPTGEAFF
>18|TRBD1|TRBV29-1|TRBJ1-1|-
TGCAGCGTTGAAGCCCGATCCGGGACAGGGCCCCGTAACACTGAAGCTTTCTTT
CSVEARSGTGPRNTEAFF
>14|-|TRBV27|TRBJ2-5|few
TGTGCCAGCAGTTTTTCTGACAGGCAAGAGACCCAGTACTTC
CASSFSDRQETQYF
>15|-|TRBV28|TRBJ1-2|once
TGTGCCAGCAGGGGACACCTGAATCGTAACTATGGCTACACCTTC
CASRGHLNRNYGYTF
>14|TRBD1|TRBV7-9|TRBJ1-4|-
TGTGCCAGCAGACGAACAGGGGACAATGAAAAACTGTTTTTT
CASRRTGDNEKLFF
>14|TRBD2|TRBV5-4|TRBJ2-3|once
TGTGCCAGCAGACCGGGGGGGAGCACAGATACGCAGTATTTT
CASRPGGSTDTQYF
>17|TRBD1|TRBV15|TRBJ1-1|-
TGTGCCACCAGCATCACCGGACAGGGAGGGGGTCGCACTGAAGCTTTCTTT
CATSITGQGGGRTEAFF
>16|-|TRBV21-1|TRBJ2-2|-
TGTGCCAGCGGCCTCGGGACAGGAGGGATTGGCGGGGAGCTGTTTTTT
CASGLGTGGIGGELFF
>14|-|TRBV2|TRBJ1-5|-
TGTGCCAGCAGTGTCCGGGGGGCACTTCAGCCCCAGCATTTT
CASSVRGALQPQHF
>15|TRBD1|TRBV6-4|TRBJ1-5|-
TGTGCCAGCAGGGACCGGGACAGTTTTAATCGGCCCCAGCATTTT
CASRDRDSFNRPQHF
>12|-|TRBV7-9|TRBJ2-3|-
TGTGCCAGCAGCTTGCGGGCAGATACGCAGTATTTT
CASSLRADTQYF
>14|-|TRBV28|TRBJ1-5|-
TGTGCCAGCAGCGTCCCAGTTCCGAATCAGCCCCAGCATTTT
CASSVPVPNQPQHF
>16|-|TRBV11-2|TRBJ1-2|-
TGTGCCAGCAGCAAAAGCCACAGGGCCCCTAACTATGGCTACACCTTC
CASSKSHRAPNYGYTF
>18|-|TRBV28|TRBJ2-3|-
TGTGCCAGCAGTTCCCTAGTAGACAGATTAATTAGCACAGATACGCAGTATTTT
CASSSLVDRLISTDTQYF
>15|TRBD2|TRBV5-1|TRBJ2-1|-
TGCGCCAGCAGCTTGGTGGCTAGCGGGGGGAATGAGCAGTTCTTC
CASSLVASGGNEQFF
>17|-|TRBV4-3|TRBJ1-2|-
TGCGCCAGCAGCCAAGATGGTTTACTACAGGGAAACTATGGCTACACCTTC
CASSQDGLLQGNYGYTF
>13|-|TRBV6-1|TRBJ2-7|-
TGTGCCAGCAGTTCACATGAAACGGGGGAGCAGTACTTC
CASSSHETGEQYF
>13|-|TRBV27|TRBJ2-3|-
TGTGCCAGCAGTTCCCTGGACTTCGATACGCAGTATTTT
CASSSLDFDTQYF